This T cell receptor beta chain came from a study of Graves' ophthalmopathy and Graves' hyperthyroidism. This clonotype has just a few counts. Included hyperthyroidism patients were aged 18 to 65 and newly diagnosed (under 2 months' duration). In this cohort, patients with other autoimmune diseases, uncontrolled infections, pregnancy or lactation were excluded. Clinical symptoms, serum thyroxine, TRAb, thyroid ultrasound and orbital computed tomography formed the basis of diagnosis. The PBMCs were taken from under 12 ml of fresh peripheral blood. Germline V gene lookup returns CDR1 SGHDN and CDR2 FVKESK. The CDR3 sequence is 14 residues long. Trimming removed 0 bases at V and 3 bases at J, with 8 bases between. RNA transcripts yielded amplified TCR beta CDR3 regions. RT-PCR in the first round used HTBI primers; a second-round multiplex PCR followed. Using its own MiXCR run on the multiplex PCR reads, TCRdb lists one record per CDR3 protein. The sample has about 620,000 distinct CDR3 sequences; 20% to 25% are singletons.

The clonotype comes from a woman younger than 30 with stable Graves' hyperthyroidism. Some clones in this sample may be carry-over from other donors' samples. Sequencing input: peripheral blood. The chain has TRBV14 and TRBJ2-5; D ambiguous. CDR3 coding DNA: TGTGCCAGCAGCCAAGATTGGCGGAAAGAGACCCAGTACTTC. Its protein is CASSQDWRKETQYF.